A single count supports the clone carrying this T cell receptor beta chain. The antigen remains unidentified. These data belong to a study of T cell responses to AZD1222 COVID-19 vaccine. Study results and caveats: Regions 160-218 and 743-854 held dominance among vaccine-associated CD4 TCRs, which spanned spike.

Germline V gene data show CDR1 as SEHNR and CDR2 as FQNEAQ (reference sequence). The CDR3 extends over 13 amino acids. Trimming pared 2 bases from V and 4 bases from J, leaving 9 bases between. Only in-frame clones appear in the TCRdb table, and some are missing; sequencing was by immunoSEQ multiplex PCR. The sample carries over 150,000 clones, around 87% recorded once. The origin of this receptor is an adult in good health. The sample was peripheral blood, taken on day 0 of AZD1222 vaccination. The V gene is TRBV7-9, the J gene TRBJ2-7; D unresolved. CDR3 in DNA: TGTGCCAGCAGCTTATCTTTGGTTTACGAGCAGTACTTC. Translation: CASSLSLVYEQYF. The full variable domain, in which reference TRBV7-9 and TRBJ2-7 provide the parts outside the CDR3, is DTGVSQNPRHKITKRGQNVTFRCDPISEHNRLYWYRQTLGQGPEFLTYFQNEAQLEKSRLLSDRFSAERPKGSFSTLEIQRTEQGDSAMYLCASSLSLVYEQYFGPGTRLTVT.